The clone carrying this T cell receptor (beta chain) was counted between two and nine times. Its cognate antigen is unknown. The sample is drawn from a study of T-cell memory formation after mild COVID-19. The overall study: Most TCR clusters belonged to a single donor.

Constant-segment primers were used for 5'RACE, and the resulting TCR alpha and TCR beta cDNA libraries carried sample barcodes and UMIs. Using its own MiXCR run on the 5' RACE reads, TCRdb lists one record per CDR3 protein. This sample has about 110,000 distinct CDR3 sequences, with roughly a sixth found just once. Trimming left V 6 bases short and J 7 bases short, with 25 bases between. The CDR3 loop spans 15 amino acids. CDR1 is SQVTM and CDR2 is ANQGSEA in the germline V gene. Study results and limitations: Researchers report contracting CD4+ clones mostly in CM and EM, with CD8+ clones in EMRA.

The V and J genes are TRBV29-1 and TRBJ2-7; possibly TRBD1 or TRBD2 for D (5 bases each). This receptor was taken from a man between 18 and 35 years old who had mild COVID-19 (a few samples of this study predate the infection). Cell type and time point are not known. The sequenced sample was PBMCs or a T cell subset sorted from them (not recorded which). CDR3 amino acids: CSVAGDRDLPYEQYF. CDR3 sequence (DNA): TGCAGCGTCGCCGGGGATCGGGACCTTCCTTATGAGCAGTACTTC.